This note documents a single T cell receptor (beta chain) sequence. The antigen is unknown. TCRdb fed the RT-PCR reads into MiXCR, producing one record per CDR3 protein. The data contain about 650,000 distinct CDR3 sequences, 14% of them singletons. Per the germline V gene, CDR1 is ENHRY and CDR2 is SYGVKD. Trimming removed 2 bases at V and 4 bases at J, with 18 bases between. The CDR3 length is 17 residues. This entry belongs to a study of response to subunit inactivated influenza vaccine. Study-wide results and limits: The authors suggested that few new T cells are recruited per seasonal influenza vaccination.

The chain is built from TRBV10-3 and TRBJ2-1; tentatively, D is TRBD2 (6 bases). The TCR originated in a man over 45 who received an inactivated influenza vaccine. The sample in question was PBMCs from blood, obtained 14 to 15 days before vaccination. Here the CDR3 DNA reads TGTGCCATCAGTGAGGGTGGAGACGGGGGAGCTTACAATGAGCAGTTCTTC. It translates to CAISEGGDGGAYNEQFF.